These 5 T cell receptor beta chains were all obtained from the same sample, sequenced in a study of blood T cell repertoires in COVID-19. Method: immunoSEQ multiplex PCR; TCRdb's copy keeps in-frame clones and lacks some. The data hold 250,000 to 350,000 clones, with roughly 87% observed a single time. The sample comprised peripheral blood. The receptors derive from a man between 18 and 29 years old with active or convalescent COVID-19.

CDR3 residues: CASSSTEGYQETQYF. CDR3 nucleotides: TGCGCCAGCAGCTCGACGGAGGGATACCAAGAGACCCAGTACTTC. This chain links TRBV5-1 with TRBJ2-5; D may be TRBD2 (6 bases). The V and J ends lost 3 bases and 0 bases respectively, with 12 bases between them. The germline CDR1 and CDR2 sequences are SGHRS and YFSETQ. CDR3 length: 15 amino acids. The full variable domain, with the rest looked up from reference TRBV5-1 and TRBJ2-5, is KAGVTQTPRYLIKTRGQQVTLSCSPISGHRSVSWYQQTPGQGLQFLFEYFSETQRNKGNFPGRFSGRQFSNSRSEMNVSTLELGDSALYLCASSSTEGYQETQYFGPGTRLLVL.

This chain joins TRBV3-1 (or the pseudogene TRBV3-2) and TRBJ1-4; D is perhaps TRBD1 (6 bases). V dropped 1 base and J dropped 3 bases, with 12 bases sitting between them. There are 16 residues in the CDR3. In germline, CDR1 is LGHDT, CDR2 YNNKEL (reference sequence). Written as DNA, the CDR3 is TGTGCCAGCAGCCAAGGCCGCCGGACAGCTAATGAAAAACTGTTTTTT. Translation gives CASSQGRRTANEKLFF.

This clone was counted a single time. This chain links TRBV4-3 with TRBJ2-3; 9 bases are a match to TRBD2. V shed 3 bases, J shed 4 bases, and the junction held 5 bases outside the gene matches. The CDR3 runs to 15 residues. CDR1 and CDR2 from the germline V gene are LGHNA and YSLEER. This CDR3 is CASSQAAGGADTQYF. The CDR3 DNA is TGCGCCAGCAGCCAGGCGGCGGGGGGGGCAGATACGCAGTATTTT.

This chain joins TRBV6-2 or TRBV6-3 and TRBJ2-7; 11 bases map to TRBD2. CDR1 is MNHEY, CDR2 SVGEGT, per germline. Trimming cost V 0 bases and J 5 bases; bases outside gene matches: 3. CDR3 length: 15 residues. CDR3 sequence: CASSYSTSGVDEQYF. The DNA of the CDR3 is TGTGCCAGCAGTTACTCGACTAGCGGGGTCGACGAGCAGTACTTC.

The chain employs TRBV5-6 and TRBJ1-2, with 8 bases that match TRBD1. CDR3 length equals 13 residues. J was trimmed by 3 bases and V by 6 bases; bases with no gene match: 4. The V gene's germline CDR1 is SGHDT and CDR2 YYEEEE. As DNA, the CDR3 is TGTGCCAGCACCACGACAGGGGACTATGGCTACACCTTC. It codes for CASTTTGDYGYTF.